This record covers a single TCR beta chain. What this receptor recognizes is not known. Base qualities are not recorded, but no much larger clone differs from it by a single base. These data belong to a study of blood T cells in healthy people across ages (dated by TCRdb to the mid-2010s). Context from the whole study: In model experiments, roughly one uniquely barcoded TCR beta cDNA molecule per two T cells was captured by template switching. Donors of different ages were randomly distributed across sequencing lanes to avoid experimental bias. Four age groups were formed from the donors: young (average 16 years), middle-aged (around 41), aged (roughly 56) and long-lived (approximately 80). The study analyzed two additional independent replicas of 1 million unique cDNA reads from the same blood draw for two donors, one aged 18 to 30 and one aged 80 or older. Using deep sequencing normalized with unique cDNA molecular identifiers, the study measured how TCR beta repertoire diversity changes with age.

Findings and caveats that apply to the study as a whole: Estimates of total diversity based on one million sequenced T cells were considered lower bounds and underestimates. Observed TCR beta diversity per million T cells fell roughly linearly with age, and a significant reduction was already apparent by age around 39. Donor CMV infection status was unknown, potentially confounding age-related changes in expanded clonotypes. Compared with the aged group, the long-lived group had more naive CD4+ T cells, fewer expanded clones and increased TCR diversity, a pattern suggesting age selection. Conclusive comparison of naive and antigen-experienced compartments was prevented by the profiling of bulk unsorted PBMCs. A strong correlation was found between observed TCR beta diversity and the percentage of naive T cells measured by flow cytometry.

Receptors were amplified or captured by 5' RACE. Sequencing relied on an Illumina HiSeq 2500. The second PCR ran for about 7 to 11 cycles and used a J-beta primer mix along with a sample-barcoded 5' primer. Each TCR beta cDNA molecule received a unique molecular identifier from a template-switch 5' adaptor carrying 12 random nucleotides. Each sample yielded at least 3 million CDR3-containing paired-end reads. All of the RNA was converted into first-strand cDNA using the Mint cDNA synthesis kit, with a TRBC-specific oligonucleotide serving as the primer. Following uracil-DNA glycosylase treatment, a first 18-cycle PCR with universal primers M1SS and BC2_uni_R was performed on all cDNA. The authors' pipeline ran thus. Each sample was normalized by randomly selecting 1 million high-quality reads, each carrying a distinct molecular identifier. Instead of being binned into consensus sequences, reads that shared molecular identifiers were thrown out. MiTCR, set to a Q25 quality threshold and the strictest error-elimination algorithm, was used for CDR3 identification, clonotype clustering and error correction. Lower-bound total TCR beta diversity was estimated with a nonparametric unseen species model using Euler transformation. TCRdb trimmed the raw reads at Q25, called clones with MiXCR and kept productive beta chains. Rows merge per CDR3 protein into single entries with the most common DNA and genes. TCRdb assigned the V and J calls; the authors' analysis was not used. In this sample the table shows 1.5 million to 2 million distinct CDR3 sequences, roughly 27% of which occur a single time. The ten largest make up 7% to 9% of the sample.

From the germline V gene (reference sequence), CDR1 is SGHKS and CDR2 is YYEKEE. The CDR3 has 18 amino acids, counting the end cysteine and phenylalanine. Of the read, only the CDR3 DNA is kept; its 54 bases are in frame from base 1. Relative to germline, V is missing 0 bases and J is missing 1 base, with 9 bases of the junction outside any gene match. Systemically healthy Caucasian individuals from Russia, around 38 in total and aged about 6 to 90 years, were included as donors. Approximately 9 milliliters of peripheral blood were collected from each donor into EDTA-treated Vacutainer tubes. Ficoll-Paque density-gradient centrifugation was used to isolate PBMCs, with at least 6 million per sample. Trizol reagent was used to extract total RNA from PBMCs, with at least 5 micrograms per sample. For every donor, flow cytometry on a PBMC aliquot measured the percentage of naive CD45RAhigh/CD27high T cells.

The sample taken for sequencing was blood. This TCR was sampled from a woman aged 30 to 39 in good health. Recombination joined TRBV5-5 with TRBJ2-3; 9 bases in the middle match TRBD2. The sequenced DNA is TGTGCCAGCAGCTTGGAGCTAGCGGGGACGGGAGGCACAGATACGCAGTATTTT. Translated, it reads CASSLELAGTGGTDTQYF.